This T cell receptor beta chain was sequenced in a study of blood T cell repertoires in COVID-19. Study overall: Samples taken during acute and convalescent COVID-19 were collected in the United States, Italy and Spain.

This CDR3 has 16 residues. The junction had 3 bases not matched to a gene; V was cut back by 3 bases and J by 1 base. In germline, CDR1 is SEHNR, CDR2 FQNEAQ (reference sequence). Clones were sequenced by immunoSEQ multiplex PCR, and TCRdb holds only the in-frame ones, with some missing. The repertoire has 150,000 to 200,000 clones, around nine tenths of them found once; the top ten carry about 6.3%. The sample taken for sequencing was peripheral blood. The sequence was obtained from a man between 40 and 49 years old with active or convalescent COVID-19. The chain has TRBV7-9 and TRBJ2-3; 11 positions agree with TRBD2. The DNA for the CDR3 is TGTGCCAGCAGCTTGGGGACTAGCGGCCGCACAGATACGCAGTATTTT. Translating it yields CASSLGTSGRTDTQYF.